This T cell receptor beta chain was documented in a study of cytomegalovirus exposure and HLA in healthy donors. The method was immunoSEQ multiplex PCR; TCRdb's version includes in-frame clones alone and lacks a portion of them. Among hundreds of thousands of clones listed, 85% to 90% were seen once. Separation from the roughly 600-subject first cohort characterized the approximately 120-subject validation cohort, to which the donors belonged. The material sequenced was PBMCs. The clonotype was recovered from a young woman in good health and CMV-seronegative.

As DNA, the CDR3 is TGTGCCAGTAGAACCGGGACAGGGTTCCTCTCTGGGGCCAACGTCCTGACTTTC. Its translation is CASRTGTGFLSGANVLTF. This chain links TRBV19 with TRBJ2-6, with 9 positions matching TRBD1. J gave up 0 bases and V 6 bases, and 9 bases lay outside the gene matches. This CDR3 spans 18 amino acids. Per germline, CDR1 LNHDA and CDR2 SQIVND (reference sequence).